What follows are 5 T cell receptor beta chains derived from one specimen sequenced in a study of cytomegalovirus exposure and HLA in healthy donors. 13 Jbeta primers and 60 Vbeta primers were used for the PCR. This table comes from immunoSEQ multiplex PCR, and its TCRdb copy is limited to in-frame clones, with some not included. The data show 95,000 to 100,000 clones, over 60% seen once. Sequenced sample: PBMCs. Receptors were obtained from a man aged 60-69 years in good health and CMV-seropositive.

This chain links TRBV9 with TRBJ1-1; D is undetermined. The CDR3 is 13 residues long. Between the trimmed V and J ends, which lost 6 bases and 0 bases, there was a span of 9 bases. Germline V gene data show CDR1 as SGDLS and CDR2 as YYNGEE. The CDR3 DNA reads as TGTGCCAGCACCCCCGACATGAACACTGAAGCTTTCTTT. Translating gives CASTPDMNTEAFF. Based on the CDR3 plus reference TRBV9 and TRBJ1-1, the full variable domain is DSGVTQTPKHLITATGQRVTLRCSPRSGDLSVYWYQQSLDQGLQFLIQYYNGEERAKGNILERFSAQQFPDLHSELNLSSLELGDSALYFCASTPDMNTEAFFGQGTRLTVV.

This clone came up a few times. The chain's CDR3 is CASSQDDPGLGNQPQHF. The CDR3 region has the DNA TGCGCCAGCAGCCAAGATGACCCAGGGCTGGGCAATCAGCCCCAGCATTTT. The chain joins TRBV4-1 to TRBJ1-5; D perhaps matches TRBD1 (5 bases). V lost 0 bases and J lost 2, with 14 bases in between. There are 17 residues in the CDR3. Germline V gene data show CDR1 as MGHRA and CDR2 as YSYEKL.

The chain couples TRBV4-3 to TRBJ2-3, with 8 bases fitting TRBD1. V dropped 0 bases and J dropped 0; count of bases not matched to a gene: 5. Germline CDR1 LGHNA, CDR2 YSLEER. The CDR3 is 17 residues long. CDR3 loop: CASSQDGQGASTDTQYF. For the CDR3, the DNA is TGCGCCAGCAGCCAAGATGGGCAGGGGGCTAGCACAGATACGCAGTATTTT.

As to this clone: Mismatch with germline at one junction end may stem from a read error. The chain uses TRBV7-9 and TRBJ1-1; D is ambiguous. Per germline, CDR1 SEHNR and CDR2 FQNEAQ (reference sequence). This CDR3 comprises 12 residues. The CDR3 spells CSSSFQNTEAFF. The CDR3 DNA reads as TGTTCCAGCAGCTTTCAGAACACTGAAGCTTTCTTT.

This chain uses TRBV6-1 with TRBJ2-7; unclear D gene. CDR1 MNHNS and CDR2 SASEGT come from the germline V gene. V was cut by 2 bases and J by 3 bases, with 5 bases left in between. The CDR3 runs to 12 residues. The CDR3 nucleotides are TGTGCCAGCAGTGAACTCAGCTACGAGCAGTACTTC. This translates into CASSELSYEQYF.